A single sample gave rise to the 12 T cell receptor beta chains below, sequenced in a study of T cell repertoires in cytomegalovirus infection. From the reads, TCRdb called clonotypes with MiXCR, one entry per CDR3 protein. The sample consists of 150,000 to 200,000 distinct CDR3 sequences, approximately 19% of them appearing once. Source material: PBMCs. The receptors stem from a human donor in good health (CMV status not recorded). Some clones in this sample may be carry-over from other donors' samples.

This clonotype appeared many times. CDR3 sequence reads: CASSPNGGRNTGELFF. The CDR3 DNA reads as TGTGCCAGCAGCCCGAACGGCGGGAGAAACACCGGGGAGCTGTTTTTT. The chain is built from TRBV2 and TRBJ2-2; 7 positions agree with TRBD2. The germline V gene has CDR1 SNHLY and CDR2 FYNNEI. The CDR3 is 16 amino acids. The trim removed 6 bases at V and 2 bases at J, leaving 9 bases unmatched.

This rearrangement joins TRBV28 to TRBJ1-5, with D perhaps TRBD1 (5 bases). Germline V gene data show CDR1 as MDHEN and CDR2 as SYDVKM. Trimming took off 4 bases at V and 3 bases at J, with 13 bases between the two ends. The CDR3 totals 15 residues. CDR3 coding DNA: TGTGCCAGCAGTTCCCTCCAGGGTGTCAATCAGCCCCAGCATTTT. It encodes CASSSLQGVNQPQHF.

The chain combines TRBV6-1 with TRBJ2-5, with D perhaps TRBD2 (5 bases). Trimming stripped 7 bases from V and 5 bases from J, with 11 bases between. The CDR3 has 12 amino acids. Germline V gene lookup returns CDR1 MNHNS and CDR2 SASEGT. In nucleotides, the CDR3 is TGTGCCAGCAACCCGGGCGGGGAGACCCAGTACTTC. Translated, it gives CASNPGGETQYF.

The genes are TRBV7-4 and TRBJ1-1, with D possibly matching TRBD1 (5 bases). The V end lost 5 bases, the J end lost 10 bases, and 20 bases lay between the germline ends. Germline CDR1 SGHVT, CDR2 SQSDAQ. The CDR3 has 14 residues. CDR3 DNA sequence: TGTGCCAGCAGCGAAGTCGGGACCGCTCGGAGAGCTTTCTTT. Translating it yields CASSEVGTARRAFF.

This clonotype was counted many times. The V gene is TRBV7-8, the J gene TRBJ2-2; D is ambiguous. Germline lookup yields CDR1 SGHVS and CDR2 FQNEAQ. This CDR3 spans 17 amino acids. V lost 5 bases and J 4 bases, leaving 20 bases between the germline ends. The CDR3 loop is CASSPRASTLSTGELFF. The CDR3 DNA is TGTGCCAGCAGCCCCCGGGCAAGCACTCTTAGCACCGGGGAGCTGTTTTTT.

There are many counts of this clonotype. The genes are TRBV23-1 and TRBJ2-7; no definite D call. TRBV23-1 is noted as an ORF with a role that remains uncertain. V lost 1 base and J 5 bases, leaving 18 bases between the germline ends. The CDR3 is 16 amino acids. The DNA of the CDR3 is TGCGCCAGCAGTCAATTGTGTAGGTTAAACCCACACGAGCAGTACTTC. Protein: CASSQLCRLNPHEQYF.

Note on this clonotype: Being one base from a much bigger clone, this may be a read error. This chain's CDR3 is CASSTIHYNSPLHF. The CDR3 DNA reads as TGTGCCAGCAGCACCATACACTATAATTCACCCCTCCACTTT. The chain couples TRBV7-2 to TRBJ1-6; D remains unclear. This CDR3 comprises 14 residues. Deletions cut 5 bases from V and 3 bases from J, with 8 bases between. The germline V gene has CDR1 SGHTA and CDR2 FQGNSA.

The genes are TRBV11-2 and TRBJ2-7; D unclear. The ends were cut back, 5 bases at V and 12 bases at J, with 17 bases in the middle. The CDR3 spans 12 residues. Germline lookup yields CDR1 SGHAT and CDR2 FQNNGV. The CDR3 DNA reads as TGTGCCAGCAGCGTTACGGGCCCCCCTAGGTACTTC. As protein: CASSVTGPPRYF.

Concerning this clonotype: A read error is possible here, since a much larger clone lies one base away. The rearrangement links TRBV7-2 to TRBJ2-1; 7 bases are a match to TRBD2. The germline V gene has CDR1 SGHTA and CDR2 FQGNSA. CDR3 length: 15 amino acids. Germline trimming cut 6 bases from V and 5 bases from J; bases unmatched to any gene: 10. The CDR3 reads CASRLRASGDNEQFF. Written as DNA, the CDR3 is TGTGCCAGCAGATTGAGAGCTAGCGGAGACAATGAGCAGTTCTTC.

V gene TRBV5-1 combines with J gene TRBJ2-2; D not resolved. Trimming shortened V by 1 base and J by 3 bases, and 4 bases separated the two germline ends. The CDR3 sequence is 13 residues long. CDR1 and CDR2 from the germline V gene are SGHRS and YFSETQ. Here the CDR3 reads CASSLQYTGELFF. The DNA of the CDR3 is TGCGCCAGCAGCTTGCAGTACACCGGGGAGCTGTTTTTT.

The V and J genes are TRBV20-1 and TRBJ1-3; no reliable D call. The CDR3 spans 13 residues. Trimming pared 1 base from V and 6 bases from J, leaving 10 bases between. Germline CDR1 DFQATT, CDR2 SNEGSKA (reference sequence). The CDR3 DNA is TGCAGTGCTAGAGCAATAGTGGCAAACACCATATATTTT. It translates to CSARAIVANTIYF.

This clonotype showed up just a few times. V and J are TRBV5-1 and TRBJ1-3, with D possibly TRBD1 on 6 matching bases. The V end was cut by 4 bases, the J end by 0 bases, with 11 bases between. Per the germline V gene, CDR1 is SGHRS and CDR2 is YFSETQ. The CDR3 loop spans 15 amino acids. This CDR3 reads CASSPGDSSGNTIYF. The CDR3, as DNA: TGCGCCAGCAGCCCAGGGGATAGCTCTGGAAACACCATATATTTT.